The clone carrying this TCR beta chain was seen at least ten times. The CDR3 is 14 residues long. Germline CDR1 is DFQATT and CDR2 is SNEGSKA (reference sequence). The V segment lost 5 bases and the J segment 0 bases; nucleotides outside the gene matches: 3. This sample was included in a study of patients and donors after allogeneic stem cell transplantation. TCRdb processed the RT-PCR reads anew with MiXCR; each CDR3 protein has one entry. The table includes more than 850,000 distinct CDR3 sequences, about 20% detected once. Sequences were obtained from blood, either unsorted or a sorted T cell fraction (not recorded which). This receptor was identified in a human donor who was either an allogeneic HSCT recipient or a stem cell or donor lymphocyte infusion donor (not recorded which). It is not recorded whose cells these are; they may come from a transplant donor. The V call is TRBV20-1, the J call TRBJ2-1, with 8 nucleotides matching TRBD2. CDR3 region: CSAPREGSYNEQFF. As DNA, the CDR3 is TGCAGTGCTCCCCGGGAGGGCTCCTACAATGAGCAGTTCTTC.